This T cell receptor (beta chain) derives from a study of CD8 T cells in ankylosing spondylitis. The CDR3 consists of 14 residues. The germline V gene encodes CDR1 ENHRY and CDR2 SYGVKD. The junction had 6 bases not matched to a gene; V was cut back by 2 bases and J by 6 bases. In this sample, this clonotype turned up many times. TCRdb re-analysed the 5' RACE reads in MiXCR, keeping a single row per CDR3 protein. The sample lists 230,000 or so distinct CDR3 sequences; around 25% were seen once. This chain joins TRBV10-3 and TRBJ2-7; 8 bases map to TRBD2. Sequencing input: blood, either unsorted or a sorted T cell fraction (not recorded which). This receptor was obtained from a male donor with ankylosing spondylitis or in good health (not recorded which). CDR3 loop: CAISEGGRGGEQYF. DNA for the CDR3: TGTGCCATCAGTGAGGGGGGTCGGGGGGGCGAGCAGTACTTC.